The present TCR beta chain was sequenced within a study of shared clonotypes between healthy human individuals. Study in general: The cohort comprised a couple of women and a few men. Their ages spanned 18 to 49 years.

CDR1 and CDR2 from the germline V gene are LNHNV and YYDKDF (reference sequence). The ends were cut back, 1 base at V and 1 base at J, with 8 bases in the middle. This CDR3 has 15 amino acids. Generated by immunoSEQ multiplex PCR, the TCRdb table keeps only in-frame clones and is missing some. Of 1 million to 1.3 million clones in the sample, approximately 78% are singletons; the top ten hold 0.5% to 0.65%. Every donor was a Caucasian adult from Nashville, Tennessee. The chain has TRBV15 and TRBJ1-5, with D possibly matching TRBD1 (5 bases). The specimen was memory CD4+ T cells from PBMCs. The subset: CD45RA-negative fraction. This sequence originates from a man aged 18-30 years in good health. Some clones in this sample may be carry-over from other donors' samples. The CDR3 coding sequence is TGTGCCACCAGCAGAGTGGGACCGAGCAATCAGCCCCAGCATTTT. It translates to CATSRVGPSNQPQHF.